The 4 T cell receptor beta chains listed next were all sequenced from one sample in a study of tissue T cells after allogeneic stem cell transplantation (dated by TCRdb to between 2021 and 2024). The sample's time point label is to be understood as: recipient (host-origin) PBMCs collected before allo-HCT. To prepare the library, the immunoSEQ multiplex PCR assay was applied. TCRdb stores this immuneACCESS table with in-frame sequences only. Part of the clones is absent; in the studies checked, under half of the shortfall reflects unresolved V genes, and no reason is known for the rest. Across this sample there are fewer than 7,500 clones, with 60% to 85% seen only once. The ten most abundant clones make up around 5% of the sample. The sample consisted of blood, taken before transplantation. The receptors were sampled from a man aged 35-75 years who later had graft-versus-host disease after an allogeneic stem cell transplant.

This clone has just a few counts. The chain uses TRBV7-9 and TRBJ2-1; D unresolved. The CDR3 runs to 12 residues. Per germline, CDR1 SEHNR and CDR2 FQNEAQ (reference sequence). V lost 6 bases and J lost 7, with 10 bases in between. The CDR3 coding sequence is TGTGCCAGCAGGCCCGTGGTGAATGAGCAGTTCTTC. It codes for CASRPVVNEQFF.

The chain uses TRBV11-1 and TRBJ2-2, with 8 bases fitting TRBD1. Germline V lookup: CDR1 SGHAT, CDR2 FQDESV (reference sequence). The CDR3 is made up of 15 amino acids. Germline trimming cut 3 bases from V and 5 bases from J; bases unmatched to any gene: 5. CDR3 bases: TGTGCCAGCAGCTTCCGACAGGGGAGTACCGGGGAGCTGTTTTTT. This codes for CASSFRQGSTGELFF.

The chain couples TRBV2 to TRBJ2-6; unclear D gene. The V gene lost 7 bases and the J gene lost 0 bases, with 16 bases spanning the gap. The CDR3 loop spans 17 amino acids. Germline CDR1 is SNHLY and CDR2 is FYNNEI. The CDR3 DNA is TGTGCCAGCATGAACCCAGGCTACCTCTCTGGGGCCAACGTCCTGACTTTC. Translation gives CASMNPGYLSGANVLTF.

V and J are TRBV7-8 and TRBJ1-5, with D possibly being TRBD1 (6 bases). Germline V gene sequence: CDR1 SGHVS, CDR2 FQNEAQ. V was cut by 5 bases and J by 8 bases, with 22 bases left in between. This CDR3 has 16 residues. The CDR3 loop reads CASSRGAQDGSKPQHF. Written as DNA, the CDR3 is TGTGCCAGCAGCAGGGGGGCCCAGGACGGGAGTAAGCCCCAGCATTTT.